This T cell receptor beta chain was found in a study of cytomegalovirus exposure and HLA in healthy donors. This clone was detected only a few times. What it recognizes is unknown. The V and J ends lost 0 bases and 8 bases, in that order; junction bases with no gene match: 8. The CDR3 has 15 amino acids. Germline V gene data show CDR1 as SGDLS and CDR2 as YYNGEE. The PCR had 60 Vbeta and 13 Jbeta primers. The table came from immunoSEQ multiplex PCR; TCRdb's copy has only in-frame clones and leaves some out. The sample has around 150,000 clones, about 70% seen once. Study-level results: Sequencing likely generated an artifact that appeared as a cluster of highly shared sequence variants.

This chain links TRBV9 with TRBJ1-5, with 7 positions matching TRBD1. The TCR sequence derives from a man aged 60-69 years in good health and CMV-seronegative. The specimen was PBMCs. The CDR3 DNA follows: TGTGCCAGCAGCGTAGGGGTAGGGGGCGAGGAGCCCCAGCATTTT. Translating it yields CASSVGVGGEEPQHF.